This T cell receptor beta chain originates from a study of cytomegalovirus exposure and HLA in healthy donors. For the study at large: The 500 to 850 first-cohort repertoires and the 130 or so validation repertoires shared the same platform, a later analysis reported.

General study findings and limits: Among the CMV-associated chains, a few were confirmed in vitro as specific for CMV antigens.

Of note for this clone: The antigen remains unidentified.

The method was immunoSEQ multiplex PCR; TCRdb's version includes in-frame clones alone and lacks a portion of them. The table includes about 73,000 clones, roughly 96% detected once. CDR3 length equals 14 residues. Deletions cut 0 bases from V and 1 base from J, with 7 bases between. The germline CDR1 and CDR2 sequences are GTSNPN and SVGIG (reference sequence). Material: PBMCs. This TCR derives from a man between 18 and 35 years old in good health and CMV-seronegative. V gene TRBV30 combines with J gene TRBJ1-3; D is ambiguous. In DNA form, the CDR3 reads TGTGCCTGGAGTGTCGGGGTTTCTGGAAACACCATATATTTT. It encodes CAWSVGVSGNTIYF.